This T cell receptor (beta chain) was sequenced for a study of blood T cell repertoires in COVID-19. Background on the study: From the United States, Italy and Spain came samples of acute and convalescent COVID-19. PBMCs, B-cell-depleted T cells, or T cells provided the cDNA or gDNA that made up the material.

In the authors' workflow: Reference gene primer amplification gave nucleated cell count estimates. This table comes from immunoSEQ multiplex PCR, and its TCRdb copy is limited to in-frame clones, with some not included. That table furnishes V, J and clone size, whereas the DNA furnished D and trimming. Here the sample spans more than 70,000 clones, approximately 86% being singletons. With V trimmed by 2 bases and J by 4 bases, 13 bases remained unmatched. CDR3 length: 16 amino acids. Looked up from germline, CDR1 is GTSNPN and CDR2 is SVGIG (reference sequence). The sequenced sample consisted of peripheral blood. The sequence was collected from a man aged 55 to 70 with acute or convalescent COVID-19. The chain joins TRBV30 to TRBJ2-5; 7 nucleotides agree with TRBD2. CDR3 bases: TGTGCCTGGAGTCCCCGGGCGGGAGTCAACGGAGAGACCCAGTACTTC. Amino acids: CAWSPRAGVNGETQYF. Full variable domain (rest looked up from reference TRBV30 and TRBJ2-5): SQTIHQWPATLVQPVGSPLSLECTVEGTSNPNLYWYRQAAGRGLQLLFYSVGIGQISSEVPQNLSASRPQDRQFILSSKKLLLSDSGFYLCAWSPRAGVNGETQYFGPGTRLLVL.